These T cell receptor beta chains were read from a single sample in a study of graft-versus-host responses after intestinal transplantation. Sequencing was performed with immunoSEQ multiplex PCR; in TCRdb, only in-frame clones are kept and a portion is missing. Seen here are approximately 94,000 clones, about 90% observed once, and the top ten hold roughly 0.95%. These TCRs are of unknown antigen specificity. The sample consisted of unstimulated CD4+ T cells sorted from spleen or lymph node cells, taken before transplant. Source of these receptors: a human donor who was the organ donor for an intestinal transplant. Both conserved end residues are part of each CDR3. A D gene is named only where the DNA matches it firmly. Some rows have no size entry. The others give once, few or many, or a class for an expanded clone.

CASSHKGLAGETQYF TGTGCCAGCAGCCATAAAGGCCTAGCGGGAGAGACCCAGTACTTC TRBV14 . TRBD2 TRBJ2-5
CASSLQDGNYEQYF TGCGCCAGCAGCTTGCAGGACGGGAACTACGAGCAGTACTTC TRBV5-1 . . TRBJ2-7
CASRSDGGVTEAFF TGTGCCAGCAGATCAGACGGAGGAGTGACCGAAGCTTTCTTT TRBV2 . . TRBJ1-1
CASSSNRANTEAFF TGTGCCAGCAGTTCTAACAGGGCGAACACTGAAGCTTTCTTT TRBV6-1 . . TRBJ1-1
CASSVEDRSYEQYF TGTGCCAGCAGCGTAGAAGACCGTTCCTACGAGCAGTACTTC TRBV9 . . TRBJ2-7
CASTPGGTAPYEQYF TGCGCCAGCACCCCCGGGGGGACAGCTCCCTACGAGCAGTACTTC TRBV5-1 . . TRBJ2-7
CASSVLAGPTGETQYF TGTGCCAGCAGTGTGCTAGCGGGACCAACAGGGGAGACCCAGTACTTC TRBV28 . TRBD2 TRBJ2-5
CATSRDPRGRETQYF TGTGCCACCAGCAGAGACCCCAGGGGGAGAGAGACCCAGTACTTC TRBV15 . TRBD1 TRBJ2-5
CATSRDLGQVISPLHF TGTGCCACCAGCAGAGATTTAGGTCAGGTGATATCACCCCTCCACTTT TRBV15 once . TRBJ1-6
CASSEPDRARTGELFF TGTGCCAGCAGTGAACCAGACAGGGCTCGCACCGGGGAGCTGTTTTTT TRBV6-1 . TRBD1 TRBJ2-2
CASSLDGTGGEAFF TGTGCCAGCAGCTTAGACGGGACAGGGGGCGAAGCTTTCTTT TRBV11-3 . TRBD1 TRBJ1-1
CASRRGGQSDGYTF TGTGCCAGCAGGCGGGGGGGGCAATCGGATGGCTACACCTTC TRBV6-1 . . TRBJ1-2
CASSEQGYSNQPQHF TGTGCCAGCAGTGAACAGGGGTATAGCAATCAGCCCCAGCATTTT TRBV27 . TRBD1 TRBJ1-5
CASSRDSSYNEQFF TGCGCCAGCAGCCGGGACAGCTCCTACAATGAGCAGTTCTTC TRBV5-1 . TRBD1 TRBJ2-1
CASREQGSSEAFF TGTGCCAGCAGGGAACAGGGGAGCAGTGAAGCTTTCTTT TRBV28 . TRBD1 TRBJ1-1
CAWSVRGYNQPQHF TGTGCCTGGAGTGTAAGGGGCTATAATCAGCCCCAGCATTTT TRBV30 . . TRBJ1-5
CASSPGTGGIYGYTF TGTGCCAGCTCACCCGGGACAGGGGGCATCTATGGCTACACCTTC TRBV18 . TRBD1 TRBJ1-2
CAIRRTGLNTEAFF TGTGCCATCAGGAGGACAGGTCTGAACACTGAAGCTTTCTTT TRBV10-3 . TRBD1 TRBJ1-1
CASSWRDTGELFF TGTGCCAGTAGTTGGCGGGACACCGGGGAGCTGTTTTTT TRBV19 . . TRBJ2-2
CASSLTGDGELFF TGTGCCAGCAGCTTGACAGGGGACGGGGAGCTGTTTTTT TRBV11-3 . TRBD1 TRBJ2-2